Listed below are T cell receptor beta chains from one sample, sequenced in a study of CD8 T cells in ankylosing spondylitis. TCRdb analysed the 5' RACE reads with MiXCR anew, one entry per CDR3 protein. The repertoire holds around 150,000 distinct CDR3 sequences, with under 35% as singletons. The sequenced material came from synovial fluid, either unsorted or a sorted T cell fraction (not recorded which). These receptors all stem from a male donor with ankylosing spondylitis. Each CDR3 is given with its conserved first and last residue. The D gene is left open where the match is weak. Clone size is shown for a subset of rows, as once, few, many or a class of expanded clone.

V gene	D gene	clone size	J gene	CDR3 DNA	CDR3 protein
TRBV12-3/TRBV12-4	TRBD1	-	TRBJ2-7	TGTGCCAGCAGCCCGGGACAGGGGGCACCAAGCTACGAGCAGTACTTC	CASSPGQGAPSYEQYF
TRBV4-1	TRBD1	-	TRBJ2-1	TGCGCCAGCAGCCCCCTAACAGGGGGCCTTTTTAATGAGCAGTTCTTC	CASSPLTGGLFNEQFF
TRBV12-3/TRBV12-4	TRBD1	-	TRBJ1-2	TGTGCCAGCGGAACCGGGACAGGGGGCAACTATGGCTACACCTTC	CASGTGTGGNYGYTF
TRBV20-1	-	-	TRBJ2-7	TGCAGTGCTAGAGATGCGGGACAGAGCACCTACGAGCAGTACTTC	CSARDAGQSTYEQYF
TRBV20-1	-	-	TRBJ2-2	TGCAGTGCTAGAGATATAACTAGGAACACCGGGGAGCTGTTTTTT	CSARDITRNTGELFF
TRBV11-3	-	-	TRBJ2-7	TGTGCCAGCAGCTTAGGGATAGCGACCTACGAGCAGTACTTC	CASSLGIATYEQYF
TRBV2	TRBD1	few	TRBJ1-1	TGTGCCAGCAGGGAGGACAGGGGCTTCACTGAAGCTTTCTTT	CASREDRGFTEAFF
TRBV6-5	-	many	TRBJ1-1	TGTGCCAGCAGTTACTCGGGCAGAGTAACGAACACTGAAGCTTTCTTT	CASSYSGRVTNTEAFF
TRBV20-1	TRBD2	-	TRBJ2-3	TGCAGTGTACTAGCGCTCACAGATACGCAGTATTTT	CSVLALTDTQYF
TRBV7-7	-	-	TRBJ2-1	TGTGCCAGCAGCTTAGGCCCCAGCGGCAATGAGCAGTTCTTC	CASSLGPSGNEQFF
TRBV7-2	-	-	TRBJ2-5	TGTGCCAGCAGTCACGGGACTTATCTAGAGACCCAGTACTTC	CASSHGTYLETQYF
TRBV7-2	TRBD2	few	TRBJ2-1	TGTGCCAGCAGCGCCACACTAGCGGGAGGGCCAAGCGCTGAGCAGTTCTTC	CASSATLAGGPSAEQFF
TRBV7-3	-	many	TRBJ1-1	TGTGCCAGCAGCCCCTCACAGGGAAGAGAGAGGGCTTTCTTT	CASSPSQGRERAFF
TRBV7-8	-	-	TRBJ2-2	TGTGCCAGCAGCAAGATGATCAACACCGGGGAGCTGTTTTTT	CASSKMINTGELFF
TRBV7-9	TRBD1	few	TRBJ1-4	TGTGCCAGCAGCTTAGTGGGCAGGGGGCCAACTAATGAAAAACTGTTTTTT	CASSLVGRGPTNEKLFF
TRBV19	-	few	TRBJ1-5	TGTGCCAGTAGTATAGAACAGATATCGGGTGGCCAGCCCCAGCATTTT	CASSIEQISGGQPQHF
TRBV4-3	TRBD2	few	TRBJ2-7	TGCGCCAGCAGCGTAGAGCGGGAGGGCCCCTACGAGCAGTACTTC	CASSVEREGPYEQYF
TRBV20-1	-	-	TRBJ2-1	TGCAGTGTCCCGGTATCCATAGGAGATGAGCAGTTCTTC	CSVPVSIGDEQFF
TRBV2	TRBD1	-	TRBJ2-4	TGTGCCAGCAGCGACAGGGGTGGGGCCAAAAACATTCAGTACTTC	CASSDRGGAKNIQYF
TRBV6-1	-	-	TRBJ2-3	TGTGCCAGCAGCCTCGGGACGCTAAGCACAGATACGCAGTATTTT	CASSLGTLSTDTQYF
TRBV27	-	-	TRBJ2-7	TGTGCCAGCAGACCTCCCTGGGCTAGCGCGTACTCCTACGAGCAGTACTTC	CASRPPWASAYSYEQYF
TRBV5-1	TRBD1	-	TRBJ2-7	TGCGCCAGCAGCTTGGTAGCTGGACAGGGTAATCACGAGCAGTACTTC	CASSLVAGQGNHEQYF
TRBV28	TRBD2	many	TRBJ2-7	TGTGCCAGCAGTTCCTTGGGGGGGAGGGCCCCCTACGAGCAGTACTTC	CASSSLGGRAPYEQYF
TRBV4-2	TRBD2	few	TRBJ2-7	TGTGCCAGCGGGCCCGGGGAGGGGCCCCATCACGAGCAGTACTTC	CASGPGEGPHHEQYF
TRBV3-1	-	few	TRBJ1-2	TGTGCCAGCAGCCAAGGGGGCCCTTATGGCTACACCTTC	CASSQGGPYGYTF
TRBV7-2	-	-	TRBJ2-3	TGTGCCAGCAGCTATGGGACTAGCACAGATACGCAGTATTTT	CASSYGTSTDTQYF
TRBV6-1	TRBD2	few	TRBJ2-5	TGTGCCAGCAGTGACCAGACTAGCGGAGCAGAGACCCAGTACTTC	CASSDQTSGAETQYF
TRBV11-3	-	-	TRBJ2-5	TGTGCCAGCAGCCGCCGCCCATTTTCACAAGAGACCCAGTACTTC	CASSRRPFSQETQYF
TRBV6-1	TRBD1	few	TRBJ2-3	TGTGCCAGCAGTGAAAGGGAAGGGGGCAAAGTCATTGGCACAGATACGCAGTATTTT	CASSEREGGKVIGTDTQYF
TRBV5-8	-	few	TRBJ2-7	TGTGCCAGCAGCTCGAGACAGGAATGGGACGAGCAGTACTTC	CASSSRQEWDEQYF
TRBV10-3	TRBD2	once	TRBJ2-3	TGTGCCATCAGTGAGTCGAGCACTAGCGGGGACCTCGATACGCAGTATTTT	CAISESSTSGDLDTQYF
TRBV12-3/TRBV12-4	TRBD1	-	TRBJ1-6	TGTGCCAGCAACAAAGACAGGGGGAACAATTCACCCCTCCACTTT	CASNKDRGNNSPLHF
TRBV11-3	TRBD2	-	TRBJ2-3	TGTGCCAGCAGCTTAAGTGGGACTAGTTTGGATACGCAGTATTTT	CASSLSGTSLDTQYF
TRBV5-1	-	few	TRBJ2-1	TGCGCCAGCAGCTTGGCCCCACTAACCTACAATGAGCAGTTCTTC	CASSLAPLTYNEQFF
TRBV7-9	-	-	TRBJ1-4	TGTGCCAGCAGCTTAGCTTGGCCTAATGAAAAACTGTTTTTT	CASSLAWPNEKLFF
TRBV20-1	-	few	TRBJ1-6	TGCAGTGCTAGAGGTTGGGGTTCGGATTCACCCCTCCACTTT	CSARGWGSDSPLHF
TRBV14	-	-	TRBJ2-3	TGTGCCAGCAGCCAGACCTTCCACCGCACAGATACGCAGTATTTT	CASSQTFHRTDTQYF
TRBV29-1	-	many	TRBJ1-3	TGCAGCGTTCAAACAGGTTCGAACTCTGGAAACACCATATATTTT	CSVQTGSNSGNTIYF
TRBV6-1	TRBD2	many	TRBJ2-1	TGTGCCAGCAGTGGAGGGGGACTAGCGTACAATGAGCAGTTCTTC	CASSGGGLAYNEQFF
TRBV5-1	-	few	TRBJ2-2	TGCGCCAGCAGCTTGTCCTTTAGCGGTGGAAACACCGGGGAGCTGTTTTTT	CASSLSFSGGNTGELFF
TRBV20-1	-	-	TRBJ1-2	TGCAGTGCTAGAGATGAAGGGACGGGAGGCTACACCTTC	CSARDEGTGGYTF
TRBV7-8	TRBD2	-	TRBJ2-1	TGTGCCAGCAGCTTAGGGTCTGGGACTAGCGCTGAGCAGTTCTTC	CASSLGSGTSAEQFF
TRBV15	-	-	TRBJ1-1	TGTGCCACCAGCATTCAAGACAGGCCTGGCGGTGAAGCTTTCTTT	CATSIQDRPGGEAFF
TRBV27	TRBD1	many	TRBJ2-7	TGTGCCAGCAGTTCGCAACTGAGACAGGGGGCAAGGTGGGAGCAGTACTTC	CASSSQLRQGARWEQYF
TRBV12-3/TRBV12-4	TRBD1	-	TRBJ1-1	TGTGCCAGCAGTTCCCGACAGGGGGCAGCAAACACTGAAGCTTTCTTT	CASSSRQGAANTEAFF
TRBV20-1	-	-	TRBJ2-1	TGCAGTGCTACTCCGGACGGGGACAATGAGCAGTTCTTC	CSATPDGDNEQFF
TRBV29-1	TRBD1	few	TRBJ2-7	TGCAGCGTTGGTGGGACAGCCTACGAGCAGTACTTC	CSVGGTAYEQYF
TRBV4-1	-	-	TRBJ1-1	TGCGCCAGCAGCCAAGAGAGGAGGAACACTGAAGCTTTCTTT	CASSQERRNTEAFF
TRBV7-9	-	few	TRBJ2-1	TGTGCCAGCAGCTTAGTGGACTTTGGCGATGAGCAGTTCTTC	CASSLVDFGDEQFF
TRBV9	TRBD2	-	TRBJ2-3	TGTGCCAGCAGCCCCGGGCGGCGGGGGAGAGCGGACCCCGCTTCTACGCAGTATTTT	CASSPGRRGRADPASTQYF
TRBV20-1	-	-	TRBJ1-2	TGCAGTGCTGCTCAGACCGAGAACTATGGCTACACCTTC	CSAAQTENYGYTF
TRBV6-1	TRBD1	-	TRBJ2-3	TGTGCCAGCAGTAAGGGGGCGCGCACAGATACGCAGTATTTT	CASSKGARTDTQYF
TRBV10-3	-	-	TRBJ1-5	TGTGCCATCAGTGGGGACACATCCCAGGATCAGCCCCAGCATTTT	CAISGDTSQDQPQHF
TRBV4-2	-	many	TRBJ2-1	TGTGCCAGCAGCCAAGAAACTCGGCTCTTCTCCTACAATGAGCAGTTCTTC	CASSQETRLFSYNEQFF
TRBV5-1	-	-	TRBJ1-1	TGCGCCAGCAGCTTGGTTGCGTTCATGAACACTGAAGCTTTCTTT	CASSLVAFMNTEAFF
TRBV4-2	TRBD2	-	TRBJ2-7	TGTGCCAGCAGCCCTAGGGGAGACAGGGATCAGACTAGCGGGGGTAGCTCCTACGAGCAGTACTTC	CASSPRGDRDQTSGGSSYEQYF
TRBV20-1	-	once	TRBJ1-5	TGCAGTGCTAGAGTCGCAGGGAGCAATCAGCCCCAGCATTTT	CSARVAGSNQPQHF